This TCR beta chain is from a study of CD8+CD57+ T cells in acquired aplastic anemia. Study overall: The sorted CD4+ and CD8+ cells yielded an average around 3.2 ug of DNA. Among healthy donors, CD4+ cells averaged approximately 10 million reads. Study outcomes and limitations: Patients and controls shared roughly 28 CD8+ CDR3 sequences, which appeared highly expressed in patients and within their immunodominant clones.

CDR1 and CDR2 (germline): SGHRS, YFSETQ. The CDR3 runs to 15 residues. Both TCR beta VDJ combination and CDR3 sequence profiling were carried out. Genomic DNA was the template for this profiling. TCRdb passed the reads through MiXCR, listing each CDR3 protein once. Among around 170,000 distinct CDR3 sequences listed, around 45% were seen once. A remark on this clonotype: Its antigen is currently unknown. Possible read error: a much larger clone is one base away.

The chain employs TRBV5-1 and TRBJ2-1, with 8 nucleotides matching TRBD2. The source material was sorted CD4+, CD8+, or CD8+CD57+ T cells (not recorded which) from PBMCs. This clonotype originated in a human donor in good health. The CDR3 DNA reads TGCGCCAGCAGCTTGGACGCGGGAGGCACCAATGAGCAGCTCTTC. Its protein product is CASSLDAGGTNEQLF.